Shown below are 30 T cell receptor beta chains from a single sample sequenced in a study of cytomegalovirus exposure and HLA in healthy donors. PCR used 60 Vbeta primers and 13 Jbeta primers. Generated by immunoSEQ multiplex PCR, the TCRdb table keeps only in-frame clones and is missing some. The sample has 110,000 to 150,000 clones; roughly three quarters are singletons. The sequencing sample was made of PBMCs. These receptor sequences come from a woman aged 45-65 years in good health and CMV-seronegative.

V gene TRBV5-1 combines with J gene TRBJ1-1; 11 positions match TRBD1. CDR3 length: 14 residues. Germline V gene sequence: CDR1 SGHRS, CDR2 YFSETQ. Trimming cost V 7 bases and J 4 bases; bases outside gene matches: 6. CDR3 loop: CASGWDRGGTEAFF. The CDR3 DNA reads as TGCGCCAGCGGATGGGACAGGGGGGGCACTGAAGCTTTCTTT.

The chain joins TRBV7-2 to TRBJ2-3, with TRBD2 matching 9 bases. CDR1 is SGHTA and CDR2 is FQGNSA in the germline V gene. V dropped 6 bases and J dropped 6; count of bases not matched to a gene: 10. This CDR3 region has 15 residues. The CDR3 DNA sequence: TGTGCCAGCAGATGGGGCGGGGGGGCAAGTGATACGCAGTATTTT. Translating it yields CASRWGGGASDTQYF.

This clone occurred a few times. This rearrangement joins TRBV11-3 to TRBJ1-5; D perhaps matches TRBD1 (6 bases). This CDR3 has 20 amino acids. Trimming removed 5 bases from V and 6 bases from J, with 32 bases in between. Germline V gives CDR1 SGHNT, CDR2 YENEEA. CDR3 sequence reads: CASSTPQCTGKHPFTQPQHF. CDR3 bases: TGTGCCAGCAGCACCCCCCAGTGTACAGGGAAGCACCCCTTCACTCAGCCCCAGCATTTT.

V gene TRBV5-1 combines with J gene TRBJ2-3, with 14 nucleotides matching TRBD2. This CDR3 region has 16 residues. Germline loops: CDR1 SGHRS, CDR2 YFSETQ. V lost 3 bases, J lost 4 bases, and 4 bases stayed unmatched. The CDR3 nucleotides read TGCGCCAGCAGCTCGGGACTAGCGGGGGTAGCAGATACGCAGTATTTT. It is translated as CASSSGLAGVADTQYF.

V usage is TRBV19 and J usage is TRBJ1-1; no clear D gene. The germline gives CDR1 LNHDA, CDR2 SQIVND (reference sequence). Trimming took 3 bases from V and 5 from J, leaving 13 bases between them. The CDR3 is 14 residues long. Written as DNA, the CDR3 is TGTGCCAGTAGTATTGGTGGCGGCCCTACTGAAGCTTTCTTT. Translating it yields CASSIGGGPTEAFF.

The chain has TRBV6-1 and TRBJ2-6, with D possibly being TRBD2 (5 bases). V lost 4 bases and J 0 bases, leaving 13 bases between the germline ends. Germline V lookup: CDR1 MNHNS, CDR2 SASEGT. The CDR3 contains 17 residues. The CDR3 nucleotides read TGTGCCAGCAGTGTCTCGCCGGGGAGCTCTGGGGCCAACGTCCTGACTTTC. Translated: CASSVSPGSSGANVLTF.

This clone was detected only once. The gene calls are TRBV4-2 and TRBJ2-3, with 10 bases matching TRBD2. The V segment lost 0 bases and the J segment 6 bases; nucleotides outside the gene matches: 3. The CDR3 covers 15 residues. CDR1 and CDR2 (germline): LGHNA, YNFKEQ. DNA of the CDR3: TGTGCCAGCAGCCAAGAGGAGCGGGGGGGTGATACGCAGTATTTT. Protein product: CASSQEERGGDTQYF.

There are a few counts of this clone. This rearrangement joins TRBV2 to TRBJ1-5; TRBD1 matches at 8 bases. The length of the CDR3 is 15 residues. The junction had 6 bases not matched to a gene; V was cut back by 6 bases and J by 2 bases. CDR1 is SNHLY, CDR2 FYNNEI, per germline. DNA of the CDR3: TGTGCCAGCAGCGTTGACAGGGGTGGCAATCAGCCCCAGCATTTT. It encodes CASSVDRGGNQPQHF.

CDR3 protein: CASAREDHTDTQYF. DNA for the CDR3: TGCGCCTCAGCCAGGGAGGACCACACAGATACGCAGTATTTT. The chain carries TRBV5-1 and TRBJ2-3; TRBD2 might be the D (6 bases). The CDR3 spans 14 residues. The germline CDR1 and CDR2 sequences are SGHRS and YFSETQ. V dropped 10 bases and J dropped 2 bases, with 17 bases sitting between them.

The chain is built from TRBV27 and TRBJ2-7; weak D call: TRBD2 (6 bases). The CDR3 length is 15 residues. CDR1 is MNHEY and CDR2 is SMNVEV in the germline V gene (reference sequence). V shed 0 bases and J shed 6 bases, with 15 bases lying between them. The CDR3 sequence: CASSLSGGIGGEQYF. The CDR3 DNA follows: TGTGCCAGCAGTTTATCTGGGGGGATCGGGGGCGAGCAGTACTTC.

The J gene is TRBJ1-1, the V gene TRBV7-2, with TRBD1 matching over 7 bases. Germline CDR1 and CDR2: SGHTA and FQGNSA. Trimming at V came to 4 bases and at J to 7 bases, leaving 6 bases not matched to a gene. The CDR3 is made up of 13 amino acids. CDR3 coding DNA: TGTGCCAGCAGCTATACAGGGGTTGGTGAAGCTTTCTTT. Its protein is CASSYTGVGEAFF. Drawing the rest from reference TRBV7-2 and TRBJ1-1, the complete variable domain is GAGVSQSPSNKVTEKGKDVELRCDPISGHTALYWYRQSLGQGLEFLIYFQGNSAPDKSGLPSDRFSAERTGGSVSTLTIQRTQQEDSAVYLCASSYTGVGEAFFGQGTRLTVV.

This chain links TRBV6-5 with TRBJ1-6, with D possibly matching TRBD1 (6 bases). The CDR3 is 16 residues long. The ends were cut back, 0 bases at V and 5 bases at J, with 11 bases in the middle. Per the germline V gene, CDR1 is MNHEY and CDR2 is SVGAGI. CDR3 protein: CASSYSRGADNSPLHF. The CDR3 region has the DNA TGTGCCAGCAGTTACTCTCGGGGGGCCGATAATTCACCCCTCCACTTT.

The rearrangement joins TRBV29-1 to TRBJ2-7; no definite D call. Per germline, CDR1 SQVTM and CDR2 ANQGSEA. Trimming removed 0 bases at V and 7 bases at J, with 7 bases between. The CDR3 extends over 11 amino acids. The CDR3 bases are TGCAGCGTTGAAGATCCTCGGGAGCAGTACTTC. Encoded protein: CSVEDPREQYF.

The V gene is TRBV4-1, the J gene TRBJ1-1, with 7 nucleotides matching TRBD1. CDR3 length: 15 amino acids. Germline CDR1 MGHRA, CDR2 YSYEKL. V shed 7 bases, J shed 1 base, and the junction held 9 bases outside the gene matches. In nucleotides, the CDR3 is TGCGCCAGCAAGATCGATTACAGGGGGAACACTGAAGCTTTCTTT. Protein: CASKIDYRGNTEAFF.

This clone showed up just a few times. One end of the junction is discordant with germline, which a read error may explain. The chain links TRBV4-1 to TRBJ1-6, with 7 bases identical to TRBD1. The CDR3 runs 14 residues. Per germline, CDR1 MGHRA and CDR2 YSYEKL. CDR3 region: CASSQGDSYSPLHF. In nucleotides, the CDR3 is TGTGCCAGCAGCCAGGGGGACAGCTATTCACCCCTCCACTTT.

The rearrangement links TRBV6-5 to TRBJ1-1; TRBD1 aligns across 7 bases. V lost 6 bases to trimming and J lost 4 bases; unmatched junction nucleotides: 5. Looked up from germline, CDR1 is MNHEY and CDR2 is SVGAGI. The CDR3 totals 13 residues. CDR3 loop: CASSDGTATEAFF. As DNA, the CDR3 is TGTGCCAGCAGCGACGGGACAGCCACTGAAGCTTTCTTT.

V is TRBV20-1 and J is TRBJ2-5; weak D call: TRBD1 (5 bases). There are 11 residues in the CDR3. V lost 8 bases and J 1 base, leaving 8 bases between the germline ends. CDR1 DFQATT and CDR2 SNEGSKA come from the germline V gene (reference sequence). In DNA, the CDR3 is TGCAGTACGACAGTCCAAGAGACCCAGTACTTC. Protein product: CSTTVQETQYF.

The chain joins TRBV7-2 to TRBJ1-1, with D perhaps TRBD1 (5 bases). Germline CDR1 SGHTA, CDR2 FQGNSA. The CDR3 loop spans 15 amino acids. The V gene lost 1 base and the J gene lost 5 bases, with 14 bases spanning the gap. Written as DNA, the CDR3 is TGTGCCAGCAGCTTAGGGTTGCAGGGCAATACTGAAGCTTTCTTT. Translated, it gives CASSLGLQGNTEAFF.

The genes are TRBV6-6 and TRBJ1-1; perhaps TRBD1 as D (6 bases). The CDR3 is 15 residues long. V was pared by 2 bases and J by 1 base, with 11 bases between. Germline CDR1 reads MNHNY; CDR2 reads SVGAGI (reference sequence). CDR3 bases: TGTGCCAGCAGTTACGGACCAGGGGAGAACACTGAAGCTTTCTTT. Residues: CASSYGPGENTEAFF.

The chain combines TRBV2 with TRBJ1-5; TRBD1 matches at 10 bases. This CDR3 contains 14 residues. Per the germline V gene, CDR1 is SNHLY and CDR2 is FYNNEI. V shed 8 bases, J shed 5 bases, and the junction held 6 bases outside the gene matches. The CDR3 sequence is CASGGTGAYQPQHF. CDR3 coding DNA: TGTGCCAGCGGCGGGACAGGGGCCTATCAGCCCCAGCATTTT.

This clone was counted only a few times. This chain connects TRBV5-1 to TRBJ1-2; unclear D gene. There are 17 residues in the CDR3. V shed 0 bases and J shed 2 bases, with 17 bases lying between them. The germline V gene has CDR1 SGHRS and CDR2 YFSETQ. Written as DNA, the CDR3 is TGCGCCAGCAGCTTGGGGTCTGGGTTGCGAGGGAACTATGGCTACACCTTC. As protein: CASSLGSGLRGNYGYTF.

The chain combines TRBV7-9 with TRBJ1-1, with a weak D call TRBD1 (6 bases). V was cut by 6 bases and J by 4 bases, with 15 bases left in between. CDR3 length: 14 amino acids. Germline V gene data show CDR1 as SEHNR and CDR2 as FQNEAQ (reference sequence). CDR3: CASSGPGVGTEAFF. CDR3 nucleotide sequence: TGTGCCAGCAGTGGACCAGGGGTGGGCACTGAAGCTTTCTTT.

This chain connects TRBV30 to TRBJ1-1; D may be TRBD1 (5 bases). The CDR3 contains 13 residues. The ends were cut back, 2 bases at V and 4 bases at J, with 11 bases in the middle. Germline V lookup: CDR1 GTSNPN, CDR2 SVGIG (reference sequence). CDR3 nucleotides: TGTGCCTGGAGTTGGGGGGGGAGCACTGAAGCTTTCTTT. This codes for CAWSWGGSTEAFF.

V usage is TRBV2 and J usage is TRBJ1-1, with D possibly TRBD1 on 5 matching bases. Germline loops: CDR1 SNHLY, CDR2 FYNNEI. The CDR3 runs 12 residues. V was cut by 3 bases and J by 6 bases, with 8 bases left in between. CDR3 amino acids: CASSDRVPEAFF. Here the CDR3 DNA reads TGTGCCAGCAGTGACAGGGTCCCTGAAGCTTTCTTT.

This CDR3 reads CASSLLRGGTGEQYF. In DNA form, the CDR3 reads TGTGCCAGCAGCCTTCTGCGGGGGGGGACTGGGGAGCAGTACTTC. The chain joins TRBV7-2 to TRBJ2-7, with 9 bases fitting TRBD2. Trimming removed 5 bases from V and 7 bases from J; junction bases left unmatched: 12. CDR3 size: 15 residues. Germline loops: CDR1 SGHTA, CDR2 FQGNSA.

The chain combines TRBV28 with TRBJ2-5, with 9 positions matching TRBD1. V trimming: 6 bases; J trimming: 5 bases; junction bases outside the gene matches: 10. The CDR3 consists of 15 residues. Germline V gene lookup returns CDR1 MDHEN and CDR2 SYDVKM. This CDR3 is CASSRWDRERETQYF. As DNA, the CDR3 is TGTGCCAGCAGCCGCTGGGACAGGGAAAGGGAGACCCAGTACTTC.

The V and J genes are TRBV5-8 and TRBJ2-3; 8 positions agree with TRBD2. CDR1 is SGHTS, CDR2 YDEGEE, per germline. This CDR3 has 16 residues. Germline trimming cut 0 bases from V and 1 base from J; bases unmatched to any gene: 4. The DNA of the CDR3 is TGTGCCAGCAGCTTGGAGTTGACTAGCGGCACAGATACGCAGTATTTT. It codes for CASSLELTSGTDTQYF.

The rearrangement joins TRBV23-1 to TRBJ1-3; D gene ambiguous. TRBV23-1 is flagged as an ORF with uncertain function. V shed 3 bases and J shed 0 bases, with 12 bases lying between them. CDR3 length: 16 amino acids. The CDR3 loop is CASSHSGHSSGNTIYF. CDR3 nucleotide sequence: TGCGCCAGCAGTCATTCGGGTCATAGCTCTGGAAACACCATATATTTT.

V usage is TRBV28 and J usage is TRBJ1-1; D unresolved. Germline CDR1 is MDHEN and CDR2 is SYDVKM. This CDR3 comprises 16 residues. V lost 4 bases and J lost 10, with 25 bases in between. CDR3 loop: CASSSAGQIGRFRAFF. For the CDR3, the DNA is TGTGCCAGCAGTTCGGCGGGTCAAATCGGGCGGTTTCGAGCTTTCTTT.

A remark on this clone: Different DNA sequences within this sample yield the same CDR3. The chain carries TRBV7-7 and TRBJ2-7, with TRBD2 matching over 7 bases. CDR1 is SSHAT, CDR2 FNYEAQ, per germline (reference sequence). This CDR3 comprises 13 residues. The CDR3 reads CASGLGGVYEQYF. The CDR3 nucleotides read TGTGCTAGCGGGCTTGGAGGGGTATACGAGCAGTACTTC.